Listed below are T cell receptor beta chains from one sample, sequenced in a study of blood T cell repertoires in COVID-19. Only in-frame clones appear in the TCRdb table, and some are missing; sequencing was by immunoSEQ multiplex PCR. The sample carries about 480,000 clones, more than 75% recorded once. Sample: PBMCs or T cells enriched from blood (not recorded which). The receptors stem from a woman aged 40 to 50 who had recovered from COVID-19. Each CDR3 is given with its conserved first and last residue. A D gene is named only where the DNA matches it firmly. Not every row has a clone size; where given, it reads once, few, many or a size class.

15,TRBJ2-3,TRBD2,NA,TRBV10-3,CATTKLAESTDTQYF,TGTGCCACCACAAAACTAGCGGAGTCCACAGATACGCAGTATTTT
17,TRBJ2-3,TRBD2,NA,TRBV7-6,CASSLKPTSGPTDTQYF,TGTGCCAGCAGCTTAAAGCCGACTAGCGGTCCTACAGATACGCAGTATTTT
14,TRBJ1-5,NA,NA,TRBV7-2,CASGGAGGNQPQHF,TGTGCCAGCGGGGGGGCAGGGGGCAATCAGCCCCAGCATTTT
13,TRBJ1-2,NA,once,TRBV4-1,CASSQDVDYGYTF,TGCGCCAGCAGCCAAGACGTCGACTATGGCTACACCTTC
13,TRBJ1-6,NA,NA,TRBV7-9,CASMGEGNSPLHF,TGTGCCAGCATGGGGGAGGGTAATTCACCCCTCCACTTT
15,TRBJ1-3,NA,NA,TRBV11-2,CASSHLQGPGNTIYF,TGTGCCAGCAGTCACTTACAGGGACCTGGTAACACCATATATTTT
16,TRBJ2-5,TRBD1,NA,TRBV28,CASSQQGAGPQETQYF,TGTGCCAGCAGTCAACAGGGGGCAGGCCCTCAAGAGACCCAGTACTTC
15,TRBJ2-1,NA,NA,TRBV9,CASSVATREVNEQFF,TGTGCCAGCAGCGTCGCTACGCGGGAAGTAAATGAGCAGTTCTTC
17,TRBJ1-1,TRBD1,NA,TRBV27,CASSLSGTGIWYTEAFF,TGTGCCAGCAGTTTATCTGGGACAGGGATTTGGTACACTGAAGCTTTCTTT
12,TRBJ1-1,TRBD1,NA,TRBV4-1,CASSERTGQAFF,TGCGCCAGCAGCGAACGGACAGGACAAGCTTTCTTT
14,TRBJ1-1,NA,NA,TRBV5-1,CASSFRDTETEAFF,TGCGCCAGCAGCTTCCGAGACACTGAGACTGAAGCTTTCTTT
14,TRBJ2-7,TRBD2,NA,TRBV6-5,CASRQAGGPSEQYF,TGTGCCAGCAGACAAGCGGGGGGTCCTTCCGAGCAGTACTTC
13,TRBJ2-4,NA,NA,TRBV9,CASSARGRDIQYF,TGTGCCAGCAGCGCCAGGGGTCGGGACATTCAGTACTTC
16,TRBJ1-1,NA,NA,TRBV9,CASSAVYGEGNTEAFF,TGTGCCAGCAGCGCGGTGTACGGGGAGGGGAACACTGAAGCTTTCTTT
13,TRBJ1-5,NA,NA,TRBV4-3,CASSQDKNQPQHF,TGCGCCAGCAGCCAAGATAAAAATCAGCCCCAGCATTTT
13,TRBJ1-1,NA,NA,TRBV2,CASSSRRNTEAFF,TGTGCCAGCAGTTCTAGGCGAAACACTGAAGCTTTCTTT
15,TRBJ2-2,TRBD2,NA,TRBV19,CASKTSGPNTGELFF,TGTGCCAGTAAAACTAGCGGGCCCAACACCGGGGAGCTGTTTTTT
15,TRBJ2-7,TRBD2,NA,TRBV27,CASSLLTSSSYEQYF,TGTGCCAGCAGTCTCTTGACTAGCTCCTCCTACGAGCAGTACTTC
12,TRBJ1-2,NA,NA,TRBV5-4,CASSYRAYGYTF,TGTGCCAGCAGCTATAGAGCTTATGGCTACACCTTC
15,TRBJ2-7,TRBD2,NA,TRBV7-9,CASSRGAGGTYEQYF,TGTGCCAGCAGCCGTGGAGCGGGAGGGACCTACGAGCAGTACTTC
15,TRBJ1-1,TRBD1,NA,TRBV27,CASSLSDRPPTEAFF,TGTGCCAGCAGTTTATCGGACAGGCCCCCCACTGAAGCTTTCTTT
15,TRBJ2-1,TRBD2,NA,TRBV2,CASSSEGLAGGEQFF,TGTGCCAGCAGTTCCGAGGGACTAGCGGGAGGGGAGCAGTTCTTC
14,TRBJ2-5,TRBD1,NA,TRBV29-1,CSVAGQVLRETQYF,TGCAGCGTCGCGGGACAGGTTCTTCGGGAGACCCAGTACTTC
17,TRBJ2-3,TRBD2,NA,TRBV5-6,CASSHGFGGVSTDTQYF,TGTGCCAGCAGCCACGGTTTCGGGGGGGTAAGCACAGATACGCAGTATTTT
14,TRBJ1-1,NA,once,TRBV10-3,CAIKTGTPNTEAFF,TGTGCCATCAAAACCGGGACACCTAACACTGAAGCTTTCTTT
14,TRBJ2-3,NA,NA,TRBV5-1,CASSLGAPTDTQYF,TGCGCCAGCAGCTTGGGGGCGCCCACAGATACGCAGTATTTT
14,TRBJ2-1,NA,NA,TRBV7-9,CASSLGQTYNEQFF,TGTGCCAGCAGCTTAGGCCAGACCTACAATGAGCAGTTCTTC
11,TRBJ2-2,NA,NA,TRBV12-3/TRBV12-4,CASRTAGELFF,TGTGCCAGCCGGACAGCCGGGGAGCTGTTTTTT
15,TRBJ2-1,TRBD1,NA,TRBV27,CASTSGTGFHNEQFF,TGTGCCAGCACCTCCGGGACAGGGTTCCACAATGAGCAGTTCTTC
17,TRBJ2-1,TRBD2,NA,TRBV7-9,CASSSRTSGSSYNEQFF,TGTGCCAGCAGCTCTAGGACTAGCGGGAGCTCCTACAATGAGCAGTTCTTC
17,TRBJ2-1,TRBD2,NA,TRBV15,CATSRRSSGRAYNEQFF,TGTGCCACCAGCAGACGATCTAGCGGGAGGGCCTACAATGAGCAGTTCTTC
15,TRBJ1-5,NA,NA,TRBV21-1,CASSKLPSSVYPQHF,TGTGCCAGCAGCAAGTTACCGTCGTCGGTATACCCCCAGCATTTT
16,TRBJ2-7,NA,few,TRBV18,CASSPRSGQFSYEQYF,TGTGCCAGCTCACCCCGGTCCGGACAGTTTTCCTACGAGCAGTACTTC
12,TRBJ1-1,TRBD1,NA,TRBV19,CASSASTGVAFF,TGTGCCAGTAGTGCAAGCACAGGGGTGGCTTTCTTT
15,TRBJ1-2,NA,NA,TRBV29-1,CSVAEGGRANYGYTF,TGCAGCGTAGCTGAAGGAGGTCGGGCTAACTATGGCTACACCTTC
12,TRBJ1-3,NA,few,TRBV12-5,CASGQGLNTIYF,TGTGCTAGTGGTCAGGGATTAAACACCATATATTTT
13,TRBJ2-5,NA,once,TRBV6-5,CASSPTRRETQYF,TGTGCCAGCAGCCCGACACGTAGGGAGACCCAGTACTTC
11,TRBJ2-1,NA,NA,TRBV20-1,CSHPRGNEQFF,TGCAGTCACCCTAGAGGCAATGAGCAGTTCTTC
15,TRBJ2-1,TRBD2,NA,TRBV18,CASSPGLAGDNEQFF,TGTGCCAGCTCACCTGGCCTAGCGGGAGACAATGAGCAGTTCTTC
15,TRBJ2-2,NA,NA,TRBV2,CASSVHSFDTGELFF,TGTGCCAGCAGTGTACACAGCTTTGACACCGGGGAGCTGTTTTTT
14,TRBJ2-3,TRBD2,NA,TRBV14,CASRLAGSTDTQYF,TGTGCCAGCAGGCTAGCGGGAAGTACAGATACGCAGTATTTT
14,TRBJ1-3,NA,few,TRBV2,CASSEWGQGNTIYF,TGTGCCAGCAGTGAGTGGGGGCAGGGAAACACCATATATTTT
13,TRBJ1-2,NA,NA,TRBV19,CASSLTPNYGYTF,TGTGCCAGTAGCCTGACACCTAACTATGGCTACACCTTC
15,TRBJ2-2,NA,NA,TRBV18,CASSPPAGRTGELFF,TGTGCCAGCTCACCACCGGCGGGGAGGACCGGGGAGCTGTTTTTT
15,TRBJ2-2,TRBD1,NA,TRBV6-5,CASSLKQGYTGELFF,TGTGCCAGCAGTCTCAAACAGGGGTACACCGGGGAGCTGTTTTTT
17,TRBJ2-2,NA,NA,TRBV9,CASSGNAGFGVAGELFF,TGTGCCAGCAGCGGAAATGCAGGGTTCGGCGTCGCCGGGGAGCTGTTTTTT